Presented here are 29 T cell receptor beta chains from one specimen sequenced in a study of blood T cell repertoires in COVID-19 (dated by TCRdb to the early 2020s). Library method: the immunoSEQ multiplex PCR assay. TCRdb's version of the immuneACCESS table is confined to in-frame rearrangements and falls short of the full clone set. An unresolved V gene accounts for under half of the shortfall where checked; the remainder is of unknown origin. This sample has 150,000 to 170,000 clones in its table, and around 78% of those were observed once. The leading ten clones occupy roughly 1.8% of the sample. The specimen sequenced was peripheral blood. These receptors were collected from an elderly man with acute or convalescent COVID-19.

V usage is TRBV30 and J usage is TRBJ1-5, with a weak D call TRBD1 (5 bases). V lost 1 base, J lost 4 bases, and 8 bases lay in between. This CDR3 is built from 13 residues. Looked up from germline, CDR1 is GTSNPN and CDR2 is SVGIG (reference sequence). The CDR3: CAWSAAGNQPQHF. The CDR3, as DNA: TGTGCCTGGAGTGCGGCAGGGAATCAGCCCCAGCATTTT.

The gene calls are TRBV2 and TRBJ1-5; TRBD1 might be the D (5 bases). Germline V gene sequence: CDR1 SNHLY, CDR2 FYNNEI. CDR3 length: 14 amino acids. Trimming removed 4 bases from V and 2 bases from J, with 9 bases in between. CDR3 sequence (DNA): TGTGCCAGCAGTGGCAGGGCGGGCAATCAGCCCCAGCATTTT. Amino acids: CASSGRAGNQPQHF. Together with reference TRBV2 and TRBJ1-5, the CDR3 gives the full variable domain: EPEVTQTPSHQVTQMGQEVILRCVPISNHLYFYWYRQILGQKVEFLVSFYNNEISEKSEIFDDQFSVERPDGSNFTLKIRSTKLEDSAMYFCASSGRAGNQPQHFGDGTRLSIL.

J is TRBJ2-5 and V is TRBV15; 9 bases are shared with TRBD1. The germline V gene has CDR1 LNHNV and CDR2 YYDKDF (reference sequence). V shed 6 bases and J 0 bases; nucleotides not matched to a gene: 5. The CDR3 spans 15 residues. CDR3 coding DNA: TGTGCCACCAGTCTAGACAGGGGGTACCAAGAGACCCAGTACTTC. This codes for CATSLDRGYQETQYF.

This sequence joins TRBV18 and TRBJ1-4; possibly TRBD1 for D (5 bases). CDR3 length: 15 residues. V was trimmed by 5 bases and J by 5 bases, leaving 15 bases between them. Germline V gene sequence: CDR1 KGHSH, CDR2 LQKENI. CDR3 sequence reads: CASSAMTEPNEKLFF. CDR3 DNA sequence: TGTGCCAGCTCAGCCATGACAGAGCCAAATGAAAAACTGTTTTTT.

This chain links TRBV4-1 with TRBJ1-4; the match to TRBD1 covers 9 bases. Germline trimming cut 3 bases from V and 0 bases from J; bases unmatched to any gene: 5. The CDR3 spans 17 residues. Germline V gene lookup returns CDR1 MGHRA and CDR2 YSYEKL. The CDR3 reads CASSQPGQGATNEKLFF. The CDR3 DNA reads TGCGCCAGCAGCCAGCCGGGACAGGGTGCAACTAATGAAAAACTGTTTTTT.

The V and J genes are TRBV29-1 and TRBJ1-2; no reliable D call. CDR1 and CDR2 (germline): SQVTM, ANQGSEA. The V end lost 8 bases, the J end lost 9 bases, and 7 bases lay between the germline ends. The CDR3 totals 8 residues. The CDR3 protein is CSNWCYTF. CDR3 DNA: TGCAGCAACTGGTGCTACACCTTC.

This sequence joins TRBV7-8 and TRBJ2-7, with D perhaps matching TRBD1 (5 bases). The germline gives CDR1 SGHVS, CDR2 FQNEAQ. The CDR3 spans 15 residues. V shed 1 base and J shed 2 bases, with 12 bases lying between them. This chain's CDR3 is CASSLESRAPYEQYV. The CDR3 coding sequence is TGTGCCAGCAGCTTAGAGTCCAGGGCCCCCTACGAGCAGTACGTC.

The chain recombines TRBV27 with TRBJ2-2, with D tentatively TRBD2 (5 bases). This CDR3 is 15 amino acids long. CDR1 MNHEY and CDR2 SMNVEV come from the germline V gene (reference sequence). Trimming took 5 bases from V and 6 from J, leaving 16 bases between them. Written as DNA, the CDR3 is TGTGCCAGCAGTATACAGTTCTCGCGGGCCGGGGAGCTGTTTTTT. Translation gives CASSIQFSRAGELFF.

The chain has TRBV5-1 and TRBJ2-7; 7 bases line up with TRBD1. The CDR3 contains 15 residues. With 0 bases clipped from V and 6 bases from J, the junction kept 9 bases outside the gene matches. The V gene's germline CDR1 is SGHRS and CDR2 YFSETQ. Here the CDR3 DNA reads TGCGCCAGCAGCTTGGAGGGGGCAGGAATTGGCGAGCAGTACTTC. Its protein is CASSLEGAGIGEQYF.

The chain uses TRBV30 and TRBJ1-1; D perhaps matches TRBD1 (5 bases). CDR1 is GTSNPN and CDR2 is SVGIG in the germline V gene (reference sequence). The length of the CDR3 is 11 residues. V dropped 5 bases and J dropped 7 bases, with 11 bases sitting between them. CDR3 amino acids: CAWRGDGEAFF. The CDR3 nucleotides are TGTGCCTGGCGGGGGGACGGTGAAGCTTTCTTT. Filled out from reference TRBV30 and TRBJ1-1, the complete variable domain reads SQTIHQWPATLVQPVGSPLSLECTVEGTSNPNLYWYRQAAGRGLQLLFYSVGIGQISSEVPQNLSASRPQDRQFILSSKKLLLSDSGFYLCAWRGDGEAFFGQGTRLTVV.

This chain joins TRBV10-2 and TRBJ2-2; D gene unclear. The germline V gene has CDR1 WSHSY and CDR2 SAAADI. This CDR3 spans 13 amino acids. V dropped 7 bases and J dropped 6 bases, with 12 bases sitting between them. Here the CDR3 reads CASTPAVSGELFF. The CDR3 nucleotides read TGCGCCAGCACCCCCGCGGTCTCCGGGGAGCTGTTTTTT.

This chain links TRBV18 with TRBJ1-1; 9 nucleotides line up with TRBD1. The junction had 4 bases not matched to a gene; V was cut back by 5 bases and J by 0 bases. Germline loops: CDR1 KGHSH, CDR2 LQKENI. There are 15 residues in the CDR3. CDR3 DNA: TGTGCCAGCTCATTCGGGACAGGGTTGAACACTGAAGCTTTCTTT. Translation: CASSFGTGLNTEAFF.

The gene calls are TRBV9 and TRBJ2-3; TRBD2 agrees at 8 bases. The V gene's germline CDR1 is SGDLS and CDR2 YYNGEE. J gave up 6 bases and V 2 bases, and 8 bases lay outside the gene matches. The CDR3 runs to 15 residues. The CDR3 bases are TGTGCCAGCAGCGTTATCGGCGGGGGGCCCGATACGCAGTATTTT. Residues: CASSVIGGGPDTQYF.

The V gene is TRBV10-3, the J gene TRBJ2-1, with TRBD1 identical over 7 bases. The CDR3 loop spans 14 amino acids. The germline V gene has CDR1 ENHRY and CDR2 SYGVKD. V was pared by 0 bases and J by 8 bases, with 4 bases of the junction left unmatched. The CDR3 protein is CAISESQGVHEQFF. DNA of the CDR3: TGTGCCATCAGTGAGTCCCAGGGGGTCCATGAGCAGTTCTTC.

CDR3 nucleotides: TGTGCCAGCAGTGACTCCTCGGACGGGGACAATGAGCAGTTCTTC. This sequence encodes CASSDSSDGDNEQFF. The chain joins TRBV6-4 to TRBJ2-1, with D possibly TRBD2 on 5 matching bases. V dropped 0 bases and J dropped 5 bases, with 11 bases sitting between them. This CDR3 region has 15 residues. The V gene's germline CDR1 is MRHNA and CDR2 SNTAGT.

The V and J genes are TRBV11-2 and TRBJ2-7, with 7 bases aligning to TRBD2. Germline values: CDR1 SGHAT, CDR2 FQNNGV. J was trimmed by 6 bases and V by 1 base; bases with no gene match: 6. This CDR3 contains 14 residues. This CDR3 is CASSLAGGPREQYF. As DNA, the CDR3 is TGTGCCAGCAGCTTAGCGGGGGGACCCCGCGAGCAGTACTTC.

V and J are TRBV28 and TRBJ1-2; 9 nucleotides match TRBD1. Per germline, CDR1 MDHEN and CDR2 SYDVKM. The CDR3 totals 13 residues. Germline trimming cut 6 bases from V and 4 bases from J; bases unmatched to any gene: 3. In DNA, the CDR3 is TGTGCCAGCAGGGGGACAGGGAGCTATGGCTACACCTTC. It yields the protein CASRGTGSYGYTF.

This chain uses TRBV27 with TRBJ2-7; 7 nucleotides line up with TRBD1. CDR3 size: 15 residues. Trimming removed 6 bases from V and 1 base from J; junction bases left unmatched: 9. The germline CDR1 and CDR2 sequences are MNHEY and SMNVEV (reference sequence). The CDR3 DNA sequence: TGTGCCAGCAGCCCAGGGACAGCTGTTTCCTACGAGCAGTACTTC. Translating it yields CASSPGTAVSYEQYF.

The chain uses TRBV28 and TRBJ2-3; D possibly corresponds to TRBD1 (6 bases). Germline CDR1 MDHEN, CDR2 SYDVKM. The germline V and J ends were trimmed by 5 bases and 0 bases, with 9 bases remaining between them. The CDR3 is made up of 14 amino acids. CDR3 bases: TGTGCCAGCAGTAATGGACAGAGCACAGATACGCAGTATTTT. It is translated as CASSNGQSTDTQYF.

In DNA, the CDR3 is TGTGCCAGCAGCTTCGCGGGGGCGAGTGGAAACACCATATATTTT. It yields the protein CASSFAGASGNTIYF. The V call is TRBV7-9, the J call TRBJ1-3; D is perhaps TRBD1 (6 bases). Deletions cut 3 bases from V and 3 bases from J, with 12 bases between. CDR3 length: 15 residues. Germline CDR1 and CDR2: SEHNR and FQNEAQ (reference sequence). Full variable domain (remainder filled in from reference TRBV7-9 and TRBJ1-3): DTGVSQNPRHKITKRGQNVTFRCDPISEHNRLYWYRQTLGQGPEFLTYFQNEAQLEKSRLLSDRFSAERPKGSFSTLEIQRTEQGDSAMYLCASSFAGASGNTIYFGEGSWLTVV.

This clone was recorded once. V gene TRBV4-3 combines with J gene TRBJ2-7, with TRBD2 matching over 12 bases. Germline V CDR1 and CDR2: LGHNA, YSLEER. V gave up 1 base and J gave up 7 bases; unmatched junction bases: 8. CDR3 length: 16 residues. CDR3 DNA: TGCGCCAGCAGCCAAGGGACTAGCGGGAACCCGGGGGAGCAGTACTTC. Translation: CASSQGTSGNPGEQYF.

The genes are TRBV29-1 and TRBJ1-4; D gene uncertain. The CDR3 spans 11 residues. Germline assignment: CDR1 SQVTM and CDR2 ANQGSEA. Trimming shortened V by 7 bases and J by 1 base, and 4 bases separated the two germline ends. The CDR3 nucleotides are TGCAGCGCCCTAACTAATGAAAAACTGTTTTTT. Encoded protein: CSALTNEKLFF.

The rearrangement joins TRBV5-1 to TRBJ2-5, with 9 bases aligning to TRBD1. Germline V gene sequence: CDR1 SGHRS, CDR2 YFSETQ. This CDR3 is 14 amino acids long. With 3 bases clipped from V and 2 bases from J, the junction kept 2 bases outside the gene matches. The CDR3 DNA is TGCGCCAGCAGCTCGGACAGGGGTCAAGAGACCCAGTACTTC. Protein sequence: CASSSDRGQETQYF.

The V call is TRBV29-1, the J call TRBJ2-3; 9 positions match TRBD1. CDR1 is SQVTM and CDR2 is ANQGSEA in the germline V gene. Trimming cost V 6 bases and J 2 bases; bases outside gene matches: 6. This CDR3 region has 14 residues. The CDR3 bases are TGCAGCGTCGCCGGGACAGGGAACACAGATACGCAGTATTTT. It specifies CSVAGTGNTDTQYF.

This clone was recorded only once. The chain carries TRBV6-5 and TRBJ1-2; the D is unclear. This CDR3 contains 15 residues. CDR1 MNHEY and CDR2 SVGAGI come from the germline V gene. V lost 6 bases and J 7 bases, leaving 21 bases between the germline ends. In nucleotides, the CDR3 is TGTGCCAGCAGCCAGACTAGAAACCGGCAAGGTGGCTACACCTTC. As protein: CASSQTRNRQGGYTF.

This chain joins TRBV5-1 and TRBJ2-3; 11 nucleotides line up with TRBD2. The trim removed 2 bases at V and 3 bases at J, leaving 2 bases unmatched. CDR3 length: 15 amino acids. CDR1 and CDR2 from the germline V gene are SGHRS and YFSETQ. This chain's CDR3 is CASSLLAGATDTQYF. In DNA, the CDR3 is TGCGCCAGCAGCTTACTAGCGGGGGCTACAGATACGCAGTATTTT.

CDR3: CASSQDLRRGRGELFF. CDR3 sequence (DNA): TGTGCCAGCAGCCAAGATCTGCGGAGGGGACGGGGGGAGCTGTTTTTT. This chain links TRBV14 with TRBJ2-2, with D perhaps TRBD2 (6 bases). V lost 0 bases, J lost 8 bases, and 16 bases lay in between. The CDR3 has 16 residues. Germline V gene data show CDR1 as SGHDN and CDR2 as FVKESK.

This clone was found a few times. The CDR3, as DNA: TGTGCCAGCAGCCTCGGGATTGAAGCTTTCTTT. Protein product: CASSLGIEAFF. V and J are TRBV5-8 and TRBJ1-1; D is unclear. Trimming took 4 bases from V and 7 from J, leaving 8 bases between them. The CDR3 length is 11 residues. From germline, CDR1 is SGHTS and CDR2 YDEGEE.

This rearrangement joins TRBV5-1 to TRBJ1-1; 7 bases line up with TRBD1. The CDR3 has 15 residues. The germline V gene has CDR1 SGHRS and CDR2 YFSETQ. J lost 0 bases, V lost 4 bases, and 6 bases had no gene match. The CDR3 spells CASSPGQGVNTEAFF. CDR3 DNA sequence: TGCGCCAGCAGCCCAGGGCAGGGGGTGAACACTGAAGCTTTCTTT.